The clone carrying this T cell receptor (beta chain) came up a few times. Germline V gene data show CDR1 as DFQATT and CDR2 as SNEGSKA (reference sequence). The V and J ends lost 1 base and 1 base respectively, with 12 bases between them. The CDR3 is 15 amino acids. The record originates from a study of glioma-infiltrating T cells. TCR alpha and beta CDR3 regions were amplified from RNA using iRepertoire nested multiplex PCR. One-step reverse transcription and amplification started from approximately 100-400 ng of tissue mRNA or PBMC total RNA. Via MiXCR, TCRdb re-called the multiplex PCR reads, giving one row per CDR3 protein. The sample lists about 140,000 distinct CDR3 sequences; about 39% were seen once.

The receptor comes from a human donor with low-grade glioma or glioblastoma, undergoing nonglioma brain surgery, or in good health (not recorded which). The sample was glioma tissue, nonneoplastic brain tissue, or PBMCs (not recorded which). This chain links TRBV20-1 with TRBJ2-3; TRBD2 might be the D (6 bases). In DNA form, the CDR3 reads TGCAGTGCTAGAGGGAGTAGCGGACGCACAGATACGCAGTATTTT. This sequence encodes CSARGSSGRTDTQYF.